This T cell receptor beta chain was identified in a study of Ad26.COV2.S vaccination and SARS-CoV-2 variants. Study conclusions and caveats: Assessments of TCR breadth and depth may have underestimated the total T cell responses.

As regards this clone: Its target is not known.

Clones were read by immunoSEQ multiplex PCR, and TCRdb kept only the in-frame ones, dropping some. The data show 350,000 to 450,000 clones, just over 90% seen once. The CDR3 extends over 14 amino acids. Per germline, CDR1 LNHDA and CDR2 SQIVND (reference sequence). The V and J ends lost 7 bases and 2 bases respectively, with 14 bases between them. The sequence was obtained from a human donor who had recovered from COVID-19. The chain uses TRBV19 and TRBJ1-1; TRBD1 might be the D (6 bases). This specimen was peripheral blood, taken after recovery from COVID-19. The CDR3 DNA reads as TGTGCCAGTACCCCGAGGGGGGGAAACACTGAAGCTTTCTTT. Its protein product is CASTPRGGNTEAFF.